Listed here are 19 T cell receptor beta chains from one sample, sequenced in a study of identical twins. In TCRdb, the 5' RACE reads were re-called with MiXCR into one record per CDR3 protein. The sample shows roughly 250,000 distinct CDR3 sequences, around 15% of them seen only once. The sample taken for sequencing was memory (CD45RO+) T cells sorted from blood. The receptor set was obtained from a young woman in good health.

Many counts were recorded for this clonotype. The V and J genes are TRBV20-1 and TRBJ2-1, with a weak D call TRBD1 (5 bases). Looked up from germline, CDR1 is DFQATT and CDR2 is SNEGSKA (reference sequence). V gave up 0 bases and J gave up 14 bases, with 11 bases separating them. This CDR3 has 11 amino acids. CDR3 coding DNA: TGCAGTGCTAGAGAAGGGGTGGACGAGTTCTTC. It translates to CSAREGVDEFF.

This clonotype has a handful of counts. The chain is built from TRBV5-5 and TRBJ2-1; 10 bases map to TRBD1. Looked up from germline, CDR1 is SGHKS and CDR2 is YYEKEE (reference sequence). The V and J ends lost 3 bases and 4 bases, in that order; junction bases with no gene match: 4. The CDR3 has 15 residues. In nucleotides, the CDR3 is TGTGCCAGCAGCTGGGGACAGGGGCCTTACAATGAGCAGTTCTTC. This encodes CASSWGQGPYNEQFF.

V is TRBV10-3 and J is TRBJ2-3; 12 bases align to TRBD2. The CDR3 consists of 16 residues. From germline, CDR1 is ENHRY and CDR2 SYGVKD. After removal of 0 bases from V and 4 bases from J, the junction contained 2 bases not matched to a gene. CDR3 amino acids: CAISESTSGSSDTQYF. The CDR3 DNA follows: TGTGCCATCAGTGAGTCGACTAGCGGGAGCTCAGATACGCAGTATTTT.

This clonotype was seen ten or more times. V is TRBV12-3 or TRBV12-4 and J is TRBJ1-2; TRBD1 agrees at 8 bases. There are 16 residues in the CDR3. V shed 3 bases and J 7 bases; nucleotides not matched to a gene: 13. The DNA of the CDR3 is TGTGCCAGCAGTTTCCGCCGGACAGGGACTGGCAGTGGCTACACCTTC. It yields the protein CASSFRRTGTGSGYTF.

This chain links TRBV6-1 with TRBJ2-7, with D possibly being TRBD1 or TRBD2 (5 bases each). V was clipped by 8 bases and J by 7 bases, with 24 bases between them. The germline V gene encodes CDR1 MNHNS and CDR2 SASEGT. This CDR3 spans 15 amino acids. CDR3 sequence: CASRPHDRDRKEQYF. For the CDR3, the DNA is TGTGCCAGCCGACCCCACGACCGGGACCGAAAGGAGCAGTACTTC.

The V gene is TRBV12-3 or TRBV12-4, the J gene TRBJ1-2; TRBD1 might be the D (5 bases). V lost 8 bases, J lost 1 base, and 11 bases lay in between. The CDR3 totals 13 residues. CDR3 in amino acids: CASSGVLNYGYTF. The DNA for the CDR3 is TGTGCCAGCTCGGGGGTTCTTAACTATGGCTACACCTTC.

This chain links TRBV15 with TRBJ2-1; 7 bases match TRBD2. CDR3 size: 14 residues. The V gene end was trimmed by 8 bases and the J gene end by 3 bases; junction bases not matched to a gene: 7. From germline, CDR1 is LNHNV and CDR2 YYDKDF (reference sequence). The CDR3 coding sequence is TGTGCCACCCGCGGGCTAGCGGACTACAATGAGCAGTTCTTC. It codes for CATRGLADYNEQFF. Filled out from reference TRBV15 and TRBJ2-1, the complete variable domain reads DAMVIQNPRYQVTQFGKPVTLSCSQTLNHNVMYWYQQKSSQAPKLLFHYYDKDFNNEADTPDNFQSRRPNTSFCFLDIRSPGLGDTAMYLCATRGLADYNEQFFGPGTRLTVL.

This clonotype turned up a few times. The CDR3 loop reads CASSSFGSWPGELFF. In nucleotides, the CDR3 is TGTGCCAGCAGCTCCTTTGGGAGTTGGCCCGGGGAGCTGTTTTTT. The J gene is TRBJ2-2, the V gene TRBV6-1; D might be TRBD2 (5 bases). Germline CDR1 is MNHNS and CDR2 is SASEGT. The V end was cut by 6 bases, the J end by 6 bases, with 17 bases between. The CDR3 contains 15 residues.

This clonotype was observed a handful of times. This chain uses TRBV18 with TRBJ2-1; D remains unclear. Trimming pared 3 bases from V and 7 bases from J, leaving 13 bases between. The CDR3 is 14 residues long. Germline CDR1 and CDR2: KGHSH and LQKENI. The CDR3 bases are TGTGCCAGCTCACCTAGTGAGGTTGGGAATGAGCAGTTCTTC. This translates into CASSPSEVGNEQFF.

This clonotype was observed a few times. The chain is built from TRBV6-2 or TRBV6-3 and TRBJ1-5; D may be TRBD1 (6 bases). The germline CDR1 and CDR2 sequences are MNHEY and SVGEGT. The CDR3 covers 14 residues. Trimming removed 6 bases from V and 5 bases from J, with 14 bases in between. The CDR3 reads CASRNDRPDQPQHF. DNA for the CDR3: TGTGCCAGCAGGAATGACAGGCCAGATCAGCCCCAGCATTTT.

This clonotype was observed a single time. This rearrangement joins TRBV11-3 to TRBJ1-4, with D perhaps matching TRBD1 (5 bases). This CDR3 comprises 15 residues. V dropped 5 bases and J dropped 0 bases, with 10 bases sitting between them. Germline V gene lookup returns CDR1 SGHNT and CDR2 YENEEA. CDR3 nucleotides: TGTGCCAGCAGCCGTACAGGCGCAACTAATGAAAAACTGTTTTTT. Translated: CASSRTGATNEKLFF.

Ten or more counts support this clonotype. CDR3 bases: TGTGCCAGCAGTGACACCTACGAGCAGTACTTC. Translation: CASSDTYEQYF. The V call is TRBV27, the J call TRBJ2-7, with D unresolved. Germline V gene data show CDR1 as MNHEY and CDR2 as SMNVEV (reference sequence). Deletions cut 5 bases from V and 2 bases from J, with 4 bases between. The CDR3 consists of 11 residues.

In its sample, this clonotype was seen a few times. The chain uses TRBV10-3 and TRBJ2-1, with TRBD2 matching over 7 bases. CDR3 length: 13 amino acids. Per the germline V gene, CDR1 is ENHRY and CDR2 is SYGVKD. With V trimmed by 1 base and J by 8 bases, 2 bases remained unmatched. CDR3 residues: CAISEWGGDEQFF. CDR3 coding DNA: TGTGCCATCAGTGAGTGGGGAGGGGATGAGCAGTTCTTC.

The genes are TRBV12-3 or TRBV12-4 and TRBJ1-3, with a weak D call TRBD1 (5 bases). The CDR3 sequence is 14 residues long. V gave up 3 bases and J gave up 1 base, with 7 bases separating them. The CDR3, as DNA: TGTGCCAGCAGTTTTAGGGGTTCTGGAAACACCATATATTTT. This gives the protein CASSFRGSGNTIYF.

In its sample, this clonotype was seen a few times. The V gene is TRBV5-1, the J gene TRBJ1-2; D uncertain. V was cut by 1 base and J by 5 bases, with 12 bases left in between. Per the germline V gene, CDR1 is SGHRS and CDR2 is YFSETQ. This CDR3 contains 14 residues. CDR3 in DNA: TGCGCCAGCAGCTTGCCCGGGGTCGCGTATGGCTACACCTTC. Protein sequence: CASSLPGVAYGYTF.

This clonotype was seen repeatedly, ten times or more. This chain links TRBV20-1 with TRBJ1-1, with a weak D call TRBD1 (5 bases). The CDR3 runs to 11 residues. The germline V gene encodes CDR1 DFQATT and CDR2 SNEGSKA (reference sequence). V was pared by 3 bases and J by 9 bases, with 11 bases between. Here the CDR3 DNA reads TGCAGTGCTAGTCCCTCAGGGAAAGCTTTCTTT. Protein: CSASPSGKAFF.

V gene TRBV2 combines with J gene TRBJ2-7; 7 nucleotides agree with TRBD2. V gave up 10 bases and J gave up 2 bases; unmatched junction bases: 8. The germline V gene has CDR1 SNHLY and CDR2 FYNNEI. The CDR3 spans 13 residues. The CDR3 DNA follows: TGTGCCAACTCCCCGGGGGGAGCCTACGAGCAGTACTTC. It is translated as CANSPGGAYEQYF.

This clonotype was detected many times. The rearrangement links TRBV7-2 to TRBJ2-1; the D is unclear. Germline V gene lookup returns CDR1 SGHTA and CDR2 FQGNSA. The CDR3 has 15 amino acids. Deletions cut 7 bases from V and 3 bases from J, with 16 bases between. The CDR3 sequence: CASTRPDWRYNEQFF. The DNA for the CDR3 is TGTGCCAGCACACGGCCAGACTGGCGCTACAATGAGCAGTTCTTC.

This clonotype was recorded many times. The chain carries TRBV12-3 or TRBV12-4 and TRBJ1-4; the D is unclear. The CDR3 has 14 residues. Trimming stripped 4 bases from V and 7 bases from J, with 13 bases between. In DNA, the CDR3 is TGTGCCAGCAGTTCCTATTCCGGAATTGAAAAACTGTTTTTT. This encodes CASSSYSGIEKLFF.